The 20 T cell receptor beta chains in this list originate from one sample, sequenced in a study of cytomegalovirus exposure and HLA in healthy donors. Here immunoSEQ multiplex PCR was the method, and the copy in TCRdb shows in-frame clones only, minus some. Of over 150,000 clones in the sample, more than 80% were seen once. Sample: PBMCs. These receptors originate from a woman younger than 35 in good health and CMV-seropositive.

The chain is built from TRBV4-2 and TRBJ2-2; 7 bases match TRBD1. V was pared by 4 bases and J by 2 bases, with 10 bases of the junction left unmatched. Germline CDR1 and CDR2: LGHNA and YNFKEQ. The CDR3 spans 17 residues. The CDR3 is CASSRFNRGSNTGELFF. The CDR3 bases are TGTGCCAGCAGCCGATTTAACAGGGGCTCCAACACCGGGGAGCTGTTTTTT.

The V and J genes are TRBV4-1 and TRBJ2-3; the D gene is possibly TRBD2 (5 bases). Germline V gene lookup returns CDR1 MGHRA and CDR2 YSYEKL. CDR3 length: 15 amino acids. The V and J ends lost 1 base and 2 bases respectively, with 10 bases between them. For the CDR3, the DNA is TGCGCCAGCAGCCAAGTTGCGGAGGCCACAGATACGCAGTATTTT. Residues: CASSQVAEATDTQYF.

The chain employs TRBV19 and TRBJ2-3; D possibly corresponds to TRBD2 (6 bases). Germline V CDR1 and CDR2: LNHDA, SQIVND (reference sequence). There are 15 residues in the CDR3. V was shortened by 2 bases and J by 5 bases, with 14 bases between the two germline ends. The CDR3 spells CASSIFPGAGDTQYF. As DNA, the CDR3 is TGTGCCAGTAGTATATTTCCGGGAGCCGGAGATACGCAGTATTTT. The entire variable domain, with the rest obtained from reference TRBV19 and TRBJ2-3, is as follows: DGGITQSPKYLFRKEGQNVTLSCEQNLNHDAMYWYRQDPGQGLRLIYYSQIVNDFQKGDIAEGYSVSREKKESFPLTVTSAQKNPTAFYLCASSIFPGAGDTQYFGPGTRLTVL.

This chain connects TRBV2 to TRBJ2-5; 7 positions match TRBD1. With V trimmed by 11 bases and J by 3 bases, 9 bases remained unmatched. The CDR3 covers 13 residues. CDR1 is SNHLY and CDR2 is FYNNEI in the germline V gene. CDR3: CAQEEGGEETQYF. Here the CDR3 DNA reads TGTGCCCAAGAGGAAGGGGGCGAAGAGACCCAGTACTTC. Filled out from reference TRBV2 and TRBJ2-5, the complete variable domain reads EPEVTQTPSHQVTQMGQEVILRCVPISNHLYFYWYRQILGQKVEFLVSFYNNEISEKSEIFDDQFSVERPDGSNFTLKIRSTKLEDSAMYFCAQEEGGEETQYFGPGTRLLVL.

V is TRBV25-1 and J is TRBJ1-1; maybe TRBD1 (5 bases). Trimming took 5 bases from V and 0 from J, leaving 19 bases between them. In germline, CDR1 is MGHDK, CDR2 SYGVNS. The CDR3 covers 17 residues. CDR3 bases: TGTGCCAGCAGTCGAGGAGTTGACAGCGTAATGAACACTGAAGCTTTCTTT. Its translation is CASSRGVDSVMNTEAFF. Filled out from reference TRBV25-1 and TRBJ1-1, the complete variable domain reads EADIYQTPRYLVIGTGKKITLECSQTMGHDKMYWYQQDPGMELHLIHYSYGVNSTEKGDLSSESTVSRIRTEHFPLTLESARPSHTSQYLCASSRGVDSVMNTEAFFGQGTRLTVV.

The chain uses TRBV13 and TRBJ1-3; the D is unclear. Germline V gives CDR1 PRHDT, CDR2 FYEKMQ (reference sequence). This CDR3 comprises 18 residues. Trimming took 3 bases from V and 0 from J, leaving 18 bases between them. CDR3 nucleotide sequence: TGTGCCAGCAGCTTTGTACATGCGAGCGGGAGCTCTGGAAACACCATATATTTT. It encodes CASSFVHASGSSGNTIYF.

The chain is built from TRBV7-2 and TRBJ2-7, with 9 bases identical to TRBD1. The length of the CDR3 is 15 residues. With V trimmed by 1 base and J by 5 bases, 6 bases remained unmatched. CDR1 is SGHTA and CDR2 is FQGNSA in the germline V gene. CDR3 loop: CASSLVQGACHEQYF. Here the CDR3 DNA reads TGTGCCAGCAGCTTAGTACAGGGGGCATGCCACGAGCAGTACTTC. The complete variable domain, with remaining parts taken from reference TRBV7-2 and TRBJ2-7, reads GAGVSQSPSNKVTEKGKDVELRCDPISGHTALYWYRQSLGQGLEFLIYFQGNSAPDKSGLPSDRFSAERTGGSVSTLTIQRTQQEDSAVYLCASSLVQGACHEQYFGPGTRLTVT.

This sequence joins TRBV2 and TRBJ1-4; a possible D gene is TRBD1 (5 bases). V was shortened by 2 bases and J by 3 bases, with 16 bases between the two germline ends. This CDR3 region has 17 residues. Germline assignment: CDR1 SNHLY and CDR2 FYNNEI. This CDR3 is CASSESGRAIPNEKLFF. CDR3 nucleotide sequence: TGTGCCAGCAGTGAATCCGGCAGGGCCATCCCTAATGAAAAACTGTTTTTT.

The gene calls are TRBV2 and TRBJ1-2; 10 bases agree with TRBD1. Germline V CDR1 and CDR2: SNHLY, FYNNEI. J lost 2 bases, V lost 6 bases, and 9 bases had no gene match. The CDR3 runs to 16 residues. The CDR3 DNA is TGTGCCAGCAGCCTCGACAGGGGGCGAAGGAACTATGGCTACACCTTC. Protein sequence: CASSLDRGRRNYGYTF.

The V call is TRBV2, the J call TRBJ1-6; unclear D gene. Germline CDR1 is SNHLY and CDR2 is FYNNEI. The CDR3 loop spans 13 amino acids. Between the trimmed V and J ends, which lost 7 bases and 5 bases, there was a span of 9 bases. The CDR3 region has the DNA TGTGCCAGCACATGGGAGGATAATTCACCCCTCCACTTT. It is translated as CASTWEDNSPLHF.

The chain uses TRBV2 and TRBJ2-5; TRBD1 aligns across 7 bases. This CDR3 contains 16 residues. With 4 bases clipped from V and 4 bases from J, the junction kept 12 bases outside the gene matches. Germline assignment: CDR1 SNHLY and CDR2 FYNNEI. The CDR3 region is CASSVTGAHYVETQYF. The DNA for the CDR3 is TGTGCCAGCAGTGTCACAGGGGCCCACTACGTAGAGACCCAGTACTTC.

The V and J genes are TRBV27 and TRBJ1-2; 11 bases fit TRBD1. This CDR3 is built from 15 residues. The V gene's germline CDR1 is MNHEY and CDR2 SMNVEV (reference sequence). Trimming took 6 bases from V and 3 from J; bases not matched to a gene: 6. CDR3 coding DNA: TGTGCCAGCAGCGGACAGGGGGCCTCCTACTATGGCTACACCTTC. Translating it yields CASSGQGASYYGYTF.

In its sample, this clone was seen once. This chain links TRBV6-5 with TRBJ1-5; 7 nucleotides agree with TRBD1. Per germline, CDR1 MNHEY and CDR2 SVGAGI. V lost 4 bases and J lost 7; bases outside the gene matches: 4. The CDR3 covers 13 residues. CDR3 loop: CASSSRDSQPQHF. CDR3 DNA sequence: TGTGCCAGCAGTTCCAGGGACAGCCAGCCCCAGCATTTT.

The V gene is TRBV12-5, the J gene TRBJ2-7, with 8 nucleotides matching TRBD1. The CDR3 runs 17 residues. V lost 0 bases, J lost 4 bases, and 11 bases stayed unmatched. Germline V gene data show CDR1 as LGHNT and CDR2 as FRNRAP. The CDR3 bases are TGTGCTAGTGGTTTGGTAGGATGGGACAGGTCCGATTACGAGCAGTACTTC. It yields the protein CASGLVGWDRSDYEQYF.

CDR3 DNA: TGTGCCATCAGTGCTGTGACTAGCGATTACAATGAGCAGTTCTTC. This gives the protein CAISAVTSDYNEQFF. This rearrangement joins TRBV10-3 to TRBJ2-1, with 8 bases identical to TRBD2. This CDR3 contains 15 residues. Looked up from germline, CDR1 is ENHRY and CDR2 is SYGVKD. V gave up 4 bases and J gave up 4 bases; unmatched junction bases: 6.

This sequence joins TRBV5-1 and TRBJ2-1; 7 bases fit TRBD1. J lost 12 bases, V lost 0 bases, and 3 bases had no gene match. The germline V gene has CDR1 SGHRS and CDR2 YFSETQ. There are 12 residues in the CDR3. The CDR3 here is CASSLDRGRQFF. The CDR3 DNA reads TGCGCCAGCAGCTTGGACAGGGGCCGGCAGTTCTTC.

The V and J genes are TRBV5-1 and TRBJ2-5, with TRBD2 identical over 9 bases. The V and J ends lost 0 bases and 2 bases, in that order; junction bases with no gene match: 5. In germline, CDR1 is SGHRS, CDR2 YFSETQ. This CDR3 has 16 residues. The CDR3 reads CASSLAASGTQETQYF. The CDR3 DNA reads TGCGCCAGCAGCTTGGCGGCTAGCGGGACACAAGAGACCCAGTACTTC.

The V gene is TRBV4-3, the J gene TRBJ2-3; 10 bases map to TRBD2. The CDR3 loop spans 17 amino acids. With V trimmed by 3 bases and J by 5 bases, 11 bases remained unmatched. Germline V CDR1 and CDR2: LGHNA, YSLEER. The CDR3 bases are TGCGCCAGCAGCCACATCCTAGCGGGAGTTGTGAGAGATACGCAGTATTTT. Translation: CASSHILAGVVRDTQYF.

The chain has TRBV7-9 and TRBJ2-1; 11 bases map to TRBD2. Germline CDR1 reads SEHNR; CDR2 reads FQNEAQ (reference sequence). After removal of 5 bases from V and 0 bases from J, the junction contained 9 bases not matched to a gene. The CDR3 length is 18 residues. The CDR3 coding sequence is TGTGCCAGCAGCCGTCTAGCGGGGGGCGGGGGCTCCTACAATGAGCAGTTCTTC. It yields the protein CASSRLAGGGGSYNEQFF.

This clone came up once. V is TRBV28 and J is TRBJ2-7, with a tentative D call TRBD2 (6 bases). V shed 4 bases and J shed 3 bases, with 7 bases lying between them. Germline assignment: CDR1 MDHEN and CDR2 SYDVKM. The CDR3 spans 12 residues. CDR3 DNA: TGTGCCAGCAGTTCCGGGAGCTACGAGCAGTACTTC. As protein: CASSSGSYEQYF.